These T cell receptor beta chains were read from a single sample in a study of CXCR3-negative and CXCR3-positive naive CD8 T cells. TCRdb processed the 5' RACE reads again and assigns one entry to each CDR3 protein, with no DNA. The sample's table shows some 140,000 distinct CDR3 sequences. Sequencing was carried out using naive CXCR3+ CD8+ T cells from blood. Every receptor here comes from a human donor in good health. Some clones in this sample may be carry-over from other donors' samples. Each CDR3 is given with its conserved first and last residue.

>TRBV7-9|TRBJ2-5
CASSILAEVGKTQYF
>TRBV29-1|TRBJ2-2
CSVDLQGTGELFF
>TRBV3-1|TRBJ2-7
CASSQEASGSQYYEQYF
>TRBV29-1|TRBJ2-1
CSVERGNEQFF
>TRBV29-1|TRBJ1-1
CSVDKGYTEAFF
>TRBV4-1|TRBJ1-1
CASSQDRVGTEAFF
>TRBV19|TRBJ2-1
CASSIVVRNEQFF
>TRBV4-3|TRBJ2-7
CASSQDSGQGWEQYF
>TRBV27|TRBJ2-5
CASSSHPEARETQYF
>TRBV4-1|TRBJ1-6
CASSQVGRGGVGSPLHF
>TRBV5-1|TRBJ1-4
CASSWLGINEKLFF